A selection of T cell receptor beta chains follows, all from one sample in a study of CD8 T cells in ankylosing spondylitis. TCRdb analysed the 5' RACE reads with MiXCR anew, one entry per CDR3 protein. The sample gives 130,000 or so distinct CDR3 sequences, 7% of which show up once; 9% to 15% is in the top ten. Sequencing used blood, either unsorted or a sorted T cell fraction (not recorded which). The receptors here all came from a male donor with ankylosing spondylitis or in good health (not recorded which). CDR3s include the opening cysteine and the closing phenylalanine or tryptophan. The D gene is left open where the match is weak. Where a row states a size, it is once, few, many or the class of an expanded clone; other rows omit it.

V,D,J,size,DNA,CDR3
TRBV11-3,TRBD1,TRBJ2-6,many,TGTGCCAGCAGCCAGACAGGGGTCTCCAACGTCCTGACTTTC,CASSQTGVSNVLTF
TRBV24-1,TRBD2,TRBJ2-3,many,TGTGCCACCAGTACGACTCCGGGGAGGGGCACAGATACGCAGTATTTT,CATSTTPGRGTDTQYF
TRBV7-9,-,TRBJ2-1,many,TGTGCCAGCAGCTTCCCCCCTTTTCTGAGCTCCTACAATGAGCAGTTCTTC,CASSFPPFLSSYNEQFF
TRBV18,-,TRBJ2-2,few,TGTGCCAGCTCTGCGTGGACCGAGAACACCGGGGAGCTGTTTTTT,CASSAWTENTGELFF
TRBV7-2,-,TRBJ1-5,many,TGTGCCAGCACTTCCCCTGGGGGGAGCAATCAGCCCCAGCATTTT,CASTSPGGSNQPQHF
TRBV28,-,TRBJ2-3,many,TGTGCCAGCAGTTTCAGGGGTTGGGGTCAGACCACAGATACGCAGTATTTT,CASSFRGWGQTTDTQYF
TRBV7-8,-,TRBJ2-3,many,TGTGCCAGCAGCTTTCGGGTGGGAGATACGCAGTATTTT,CASSFRVGDTQYF
TRBV7-3,-,TRBJ2-7,many,TGTGCCAGCAGCTTAATGGCAAGAAACTACGAGCAGTACTTC,CASSLMARNYEQYF
TRBV12-3/TRBV12-4,-,TRBJ2-7,many,TGTGCCAGCAGTAAGAGCGGCGGGGACTACGAGCAGTACTTC,CASSKSGGDYEQYF
TRBV27,TRBD1,TRBJ1-2,many,TGTGCCAGCAGTCATGGGACAGGGGGTGGCTACACCTTC,CASSHGTGGGYTF
TRBV20-1,-,TRBJ2-2,many,TGCAGTGCCGCCCGGACGGTGAACACCGGGGAGCTGTTTTTT,CSAARTVNTGELFF
TRBV6-2/TRBV6-3,-,TRBJ1-1,many,TGTGCCAGCAGTTCCGGGACGGACTATATCCTCAGCACTGAAGCTTTCTTT,CASSSGTDYILSTEAFF
TRBV4-2,-,TRBJ2-2,-,TGTGCCAGCAGCCCCCTGCAACGGAACACCGGGGAGCTGTTTTTT,CASSPLQRNTGELFF
TRBV7-2,-,TRBJ1-3,many,TGTGCCAGCAGCACAAGCCGGGGGCCTGGAAACACCATATATTTT,CASSTSRGPGNTIYF
TRBV7-6,-,TRBJ2-1,many,TGTGCCAGCAGCTTAGAGGCGGGTGGCGAGCAGTTCTTC,CASSLEAGGEQFF
TRBV7-8,TRBD2,TRBJ2-7,many,TGTGCCAGCAGCCCTGGACTAGGTACCTACGAGCAGTACTTC,CASSPGLGTYEQYF
TRBV29-1,-,TRBJ1-5,many,TGCAGCGTTGCTCCCGGGAGCAATAGTCAGCCCCAGCATTTT,CSVAPGSNSQPQHF
TRBV29-1,TRBD1,TRBJ2-3,many,TGCAGCGTTGATCAGGACAGGGGTGCGACAGATACGCAGTATTTT,CSVDQDRGATDTQYF
TRBV15,-,TRBJ2-7,-,TGTGCCACCAGCAGAGATCCAAGGGGCCCCTACGAGCAGTACTTC,CATSRDPRGPYEQYF
TRBV12-3/TRBV12-4,TRBD1,TRBJ2-1,many,TGTGCCAGCAGCCGGGGACAGCGATATCTCAATGAGCAGTTCTTC,CASSRGQRYLNEQFF
TRBV11-2,-,TRBJ2-3,many,TGTGCCAGCAGCTCCGACGACTTGGCTTACGAGACGTTGTATTTT,CASSSDDLAYETLYF
TRBV29-1,TRBD2,TRBJ2-1,many,TGCAGCGCCGAAGGCGGGAGGGACAATGAGCAGTTCTTC,CSAEGGRDNEQFF
TRBV2,-,TRBJ2-5,many,TGTGCCAGCACCCCAAACGGCGTTTGGGAGACCCAGTACTTC,CASTPNGVWETQYF
TRBV7-6,-,TRBJ1-4,-,TGTGCCAGCAGCCCGTATAGGGGGGAAACTAATGAAAAACTGTTTTTT,CASSPYRGETNEKLFF
TRBV6-6,-,TRBJ1-5,many,TGTGCCAGCAGTTATTGGGGAGGCGAGCCCCAGCATTTT,CASSYWGGEPQHF
TRBV5-1,TRBD1,TRBJ2-7,many,TGCGCCAGCAGCTTGAATGTCCGGCCCAACCCCTACGGACAGGAAACCTACGAGCAGTACTTC,CASSLNVRPNPYGQETYEQYF
TRBV7-6,-,TRBJ2-7,few,TGTGCCAGCAGCTTAGATCAAGTCGACAGCGAGCAGTACTTC,CASSLDQVDSEQYF
TRBV12-3/TRBV12-4,-,TRBJ1-5,many,TGTGCCAGCAGCCGGGCTGATCAGCCCCAGCATTTT,CASSRADQPQHF
TRBV5-1,TRBD1,TRBJ2-7,-,TGCGCCAGCAGCTTGGGACAGGGTCAGGAGCAGTACTTC,CASSLGQGQEQYF
TRBV10-3,TRBD1,TRBJ2-1,many,TGTGCCATCAGTGAGAGGACAGGGGCCCAGTACAATGAGCAGTTCTTC,CAISERTGAQYNEQFF